The T cell receptor (beta chain) under discussion was sequenced for a study of CD8 T cells in Susac syndrome. The CDR3 extends over 14 amino acids. V gave up 1 base and J gave up 4 bases, with 11 bases separating them. Germline V gene lookup returns CDR1 DFQATT and CDR2 SNEGSKA (reference sequence). cDNA came from approximately 0.5 to 1 ug RNA primed by random hexamers. TCR beta CDR3 was amplified by immunoSEQ multiplex PCR. This amplification extended across 54 Vbeta and 13 Jbeta segments. TCRdb processed the immunoSEQ multiplex PCR reads anew with MiXCR; each CDR3 protein has one entry. The repertoire holds under 200,000 distinct CDR3 sequences, with around 95% as singletons.

This chain connects TRBV20-1 to TRBJ2-1, with a weak D call TRBD1 (6 bases). This receptor was taken from a human donor in good health. The sequencing input was CD4+ T cells from PBMCs. CDR3 coding DNA: TGCAGTGCTAGAGGCACAGGGCGATACAATGAGCAGTTCTTC. As protein: CSARGTGRYNEQFF.